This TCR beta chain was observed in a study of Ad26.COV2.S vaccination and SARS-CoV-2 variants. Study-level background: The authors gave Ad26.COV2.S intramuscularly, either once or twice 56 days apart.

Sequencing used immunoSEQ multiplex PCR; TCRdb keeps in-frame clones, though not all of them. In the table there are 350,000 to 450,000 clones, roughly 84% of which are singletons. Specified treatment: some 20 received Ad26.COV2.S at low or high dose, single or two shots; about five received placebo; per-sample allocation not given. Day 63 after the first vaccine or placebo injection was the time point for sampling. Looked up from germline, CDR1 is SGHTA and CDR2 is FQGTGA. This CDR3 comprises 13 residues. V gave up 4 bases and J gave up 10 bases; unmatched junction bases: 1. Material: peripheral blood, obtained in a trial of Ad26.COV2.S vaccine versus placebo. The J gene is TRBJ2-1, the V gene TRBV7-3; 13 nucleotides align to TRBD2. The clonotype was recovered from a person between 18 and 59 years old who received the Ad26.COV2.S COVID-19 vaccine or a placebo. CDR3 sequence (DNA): TGTGCCAGCAGCTGGGGACTAGCGGGAGAGCAGTTCTTC. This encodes CASSWGLAGEQFF.